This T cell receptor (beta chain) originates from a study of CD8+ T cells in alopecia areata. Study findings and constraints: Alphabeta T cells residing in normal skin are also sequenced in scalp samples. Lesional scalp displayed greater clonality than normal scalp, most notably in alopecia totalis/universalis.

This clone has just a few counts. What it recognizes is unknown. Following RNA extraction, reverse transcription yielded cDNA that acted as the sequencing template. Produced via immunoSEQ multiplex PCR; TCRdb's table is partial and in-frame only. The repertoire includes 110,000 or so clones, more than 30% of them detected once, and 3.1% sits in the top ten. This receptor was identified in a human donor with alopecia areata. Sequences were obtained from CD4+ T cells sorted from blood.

The CDR3: CASSQARQGHTEAFF. CDR3 in DNA: TGTGCCAGCAGCCAAGCGAGGCAGGGCCACACTGAAGCTTTCTTT. The genes are TRBV14 and TRBJ1-1, with a tentative D call TRBD1 (5 bases). CDR3 length: 15 residues. The ends were cut back, 1 base at V and 3 bases at J, with 12 bases in the middle. The germline CDR1 and CDR2 sequences are SGHDN and FVKESK.